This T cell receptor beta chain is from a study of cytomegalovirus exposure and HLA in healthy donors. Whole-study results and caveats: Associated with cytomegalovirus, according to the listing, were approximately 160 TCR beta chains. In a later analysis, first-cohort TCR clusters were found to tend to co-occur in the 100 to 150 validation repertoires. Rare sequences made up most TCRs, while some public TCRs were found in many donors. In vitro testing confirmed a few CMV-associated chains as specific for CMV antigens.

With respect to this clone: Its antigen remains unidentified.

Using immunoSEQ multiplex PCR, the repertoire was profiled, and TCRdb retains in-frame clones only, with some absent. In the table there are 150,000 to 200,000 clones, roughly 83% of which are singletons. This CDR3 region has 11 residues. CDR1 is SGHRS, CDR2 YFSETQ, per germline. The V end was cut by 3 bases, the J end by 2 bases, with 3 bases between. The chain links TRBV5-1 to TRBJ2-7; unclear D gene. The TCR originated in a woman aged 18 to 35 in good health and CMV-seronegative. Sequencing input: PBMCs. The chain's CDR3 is CASSSAYEQYF. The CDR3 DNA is TGCGCCAGCAGCTCCGCCTACGAGCAGTACTTC. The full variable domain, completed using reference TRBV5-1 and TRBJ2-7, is KAGVTQTPRYLIKTRGQQVTLSCSPISGHRSVSWYQQTPGQGLQFLFEYFSETQRNKGNFPGRFSGRQFSNSRSEMNVSTLELGDSALYLCASSSAYEQYFGPGTRLTVT.